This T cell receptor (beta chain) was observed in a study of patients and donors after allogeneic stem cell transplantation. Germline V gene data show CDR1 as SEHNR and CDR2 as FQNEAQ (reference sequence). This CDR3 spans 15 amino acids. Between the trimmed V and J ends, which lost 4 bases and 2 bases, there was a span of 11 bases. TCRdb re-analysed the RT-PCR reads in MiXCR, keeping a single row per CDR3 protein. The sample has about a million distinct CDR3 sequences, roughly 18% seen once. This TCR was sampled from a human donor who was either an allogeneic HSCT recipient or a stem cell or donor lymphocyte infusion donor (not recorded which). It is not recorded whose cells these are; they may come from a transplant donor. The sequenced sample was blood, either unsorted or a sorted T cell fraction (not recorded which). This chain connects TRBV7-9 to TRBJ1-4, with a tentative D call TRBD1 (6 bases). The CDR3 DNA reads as TGTGCCAGCAGCTCACCAGGGGCGACTAATGAAAAACTGTTTTTT. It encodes CASSSPGATNEKLFF.